The 26 T cell receptor beta chains presented below share a single source sample, sequenced in a study of blood T cell repertoires in COVID-19. Data came from immunoSEQ multiplex PCR; TCRdb stores just in-frame clones and leaves some out. Of a few hundred thousand clones in the sample, about 90% were seen once. Input material: PBMCs or T cells enriched from blood (not recorded which). The receptors originated from a woman aged 50 to 60 who had been exposed to COVID-19.

J is TRBJ1-2 and V is TRBV5-6; unclear D gene. Trimming took 2 bases from V and 0 from J, leaving 8 bases between them. The CDR3 loop spans 14 amino acids. Germline V gene data show CDR1 as SGHDT and CDR2 as YYEEEE. The CDR3 spells CASSLSGSNYGYTF. CDR3 in DNA: TGTGCCAGCAGCTTATCGGGATCTAACTATGGCTACACCTTC.

The V gene is TRBV18, the J gene TRBJ2-2; TRBD1 aligns across 8 bases. The CDR3 runs 15 residues. Germline V gene lookup returns CDR1 KGHSH and CDR2 LQKENI. V dropped 5 bases and J dropped 0; count of bases not matched to a gene: 2. The DNA of the CDR3 is TGTGCCAGCTCATCGACAGGGGCGAACACCGGGGAGCTGTTTTTT. Protein product: CASSSTGANTGELFF.

This chain uses TRBV11-3 with TRBJ2-3; TRBD2 is a possible D gene (7 bases). This CDR3 contains 15 residues. Trimming stripped 5 bases from V and 4 bases from J, with 16 bases between. The germline CDR1 and CDR2 sequences are SGHNT and YENEEA. The CDR3 region has the DNA TGTGCCAGCAGCCGGGGGGCCGCGACCCCAGATACGCAGTATTTT. Its translation is CASSRGAATPDTQYF.

The chain links TRBV5-4 to TRBJ2-4, with TRBD1 matching 7 bases. V lost 0 bases, J lost 10 bases, and 10 bases stayed unmatched. The germline V gene encodes CDR1 SGHNT and CDR2 YYREEE (reference sequence). CDR3 length equals 15 residues. The CDR3 DNA sequence: TGTGCCAGCAGCTTGGGCCTAACAGGGGAACGGATTCAGTACTTC. It codes for CASSLGLTGERIQYF. Full variable domain (remainder filled in from reference TRBV5-4 and TRBJ2-4): ETGVTQSPTHLIKTRGQQVTLRCSSQSGHNTVSWYQQALGQGPQFIFQYYREEENGRGNFPPRFSGLQFPNYSSELNVNALELDDSALYLCASSLGLTGERIQYFGAGTRLSVL.

This chain links TRBV28 with TRBJ1-4; D unclear. This CDR3 region has 13 residues. CDR1 is MDHEN, CDR2 SYDVKM, per germline. V lost 4 bases and J 6 bases, leaving 9 bases between the germline ends. This CDR3 reads CASSSYRYEKLFF. For the CDR3, the DNA is TGTGCCAGCAGTTCATACAGATATGAAAAACTGTTTTTT.

Only a few counts were recorded for this clone. This chain joins TRBV5-4 and TRBJ2-1, with 12 bases identical to TRBD1. The germline V gene encodes CDR1 SGHNT and CDR2 YYREEE (reference sequence). The CDR3 has 16 amino acids. V dropped 2 bases and J dropped 9; count of bases not matched to a gene: 9. CDR3 amino acids: CASSLTGTGGQGEQFF. The CDR3 DNA is TGTGCCAGCAGCTTAACTGGGACAGGGGGCCAGGGTGAGCAGTTCTTC.

The chain carries TRBV5-5 and TRBJ1-5; 7 positions agree with TRBD1. The V segment lost 4 bases and the J segment 4 bases; nucleotides outside the gene matches: 5. This CDR3 comprises 14 residues. From germline, CDR1 is SGHKS and CDR2 YYEKEE (reference sequence). The chain's CDR3 is CASSPQGLNQPQHF. The CDR3 nucleotides are TGTGCCAGCAGCCCACAGGGGTTAAATCAGCCCCAGCATTTT.

CDR3 DNA sequence: TGTGCCAGCAGCTTAGGACTAGCGGGAGGCACAGATACGCAGTATTTT. Its protein is CASSLGLAGGTDTQYF. The chain employs TRBV7-9 and TRBJ2-3; 12 nucleotides agree with TRBD2. This CDR3 is 16 amino acids long. CDR1 is SEHNR, CDR2 FQNEAQ, per germline (reference sequence). Trimming took 1 base from V and 1 from J; bases not matched to a gene: 0.

The chain carries TRBV27 and TRBJ2-6; D gene uncertain. The CDR3 contains 13 residues. Germline V gene sequence: CDR1 MNHEY, CDR2 SMNVEV (reference sequence). V lost 6 bases, J lost 0 bases, and 3 bases lay in between. This CDR3 reads CASRLSGANVLTF. CDR3 nucleotide sequence: TGTGCCAGCAGACTCTCTGGGGCCAACGTCCTGACTTTC.

The rearrangement links TRBV24-1 to TRBJ1-4, with TRBD1 matching over 10 bases. CDR3 length equals 13 residues. From germline, CDR1 is KGHDR and CDR2 SFDVKD. After removal of 7 bases from V and 6 bases from J, the junction contained 1 base not matched to a gene. Here the CDR3 reads CATRGTGDEKLFF. DNA for the CDR3: TGTGCCACCAGGGGGACAGGGGATGAAAAACTGTTTTTT.

The chain combines TRBV3-1 (or the pseudogene TRBV3-2) with TRBJ2-6; possible D gene TRBD2, 5 bases. The CDR3 consists of 17 residues. The V and J ends lost 3 bases and 3 bases respectively, with 15 bases between them. CDR1 is LGHDT and CDR2 is YNNKEL in the germline V gene (reference sequence). The chain's CDR3 is CASSHRSLASGANVLTF. The CDR3 DNA reads as TGTGCCAGCAGCCATAGATCGCTAGCAAGTGGGGCCAACGTCCTGACTTTC.

This chain's CDR3 is CASSAGGLRYTF. In nucleotides, the CDR3 is TGTGCCAGCAGCGCAGGGGGCTTGCGCTACACCTTC. The gene calls are TRBV6-5 and TRBJ1-2; 8 bases fit TRBD1. The CDR3 is made up of 12 amino acids. With 6 bases clipped from V and 9 bases from J, the junction kept 6 bases outside the gene matches. Germline CDR1 and CDR2: MNHEY and SVGAGI.

This clone was counted once. The gene calls are TRBV4-1 and TRBJ2-3; D might be TRBD2 (5 bases). Trimming pared 0 bases from V and 0 bases from J, leaving 7 bases between. This CDR3 spans 15 amino acids. Germline assignment: CDR1 MGHRA and CDR2 YSYEKL. CDR3 in amino acids: CASSQERRSTDTQYF. The CDR3 coding sequence is TGCGCCAGCAGCCAAGAGCGGAGGAGCACAGATACGCAGTATTTT.

V gene TRBV21-1 combines with J gene TRBJ2-7; TRBD1, the table's D call, lacks a check against the DNA. TRBV21-1 is deemed a pseudogene. This CDR3 comprises 15 residues. The CDR3 DNA reads as TGTGCCAGCAGTACCCACAGGGAGTCCTCCTACGAGCAGTACTTC. Amino acids: CASSTHRESSYEQYF.

V gene TRBV28 combines with J gene TRBJ1-1; 9 nucleotides align to TRBD1. V dropped 4 bases and J dropped 8; count of bases not matched to a gene: 11. Germline V lookup: CDR1 MDHEN, CDR2 SYDVKM. The CDR3 contains 15 residues. CDR3 nucleotide sequence: TGTGCCAGCAGTTCCCGGGACAGGGCCGTGGTGGAAGCTTTCTTT. It is translated as CASSSRDRAVVEAFF.

This clone was found a few times. The chain combines TRBV6-5 with TRBJ1-3, with a weak D call TRBD1 (6 bases). CDR1 is MNHEY and CDR2 is SVGAGI in the germline V gene. V was clipped by 6 bases and J by 2 bases, with 14 bases between them. The CDR3 sequence is 15 residues long. The CDR3 nucleotides are TGTGCCAGCAGCGAGGTCGAGGGGGCTGGAAACACCATATATTTT. It encodes CASSEVEGAGNTIYF.

The chain links TRBV28 to TRBJ1-1, with D tentatively TRBD1 (6 bases). V was pared by 2 bases and J by 1 base, with 11 bases between. The germline V gene encodes CDR1 MDHEN and CDR2 SYDVKM. The CDR3 consists of 15 residues. CDR3 bases: TGTGCCAGCAGTTTAATACCAGGGGCGAACACTGAAGCTTTCTTT. Protein: CASSLIPGANTEAFF. Looking up the rest from reference TRBV28 and TRBJ1-1 gives the full variable domain: DVKVTQSSRYLVKRTGEKVFLECVQDMDHENMFWYRQDPGLGLRLIYFSYDVKMKEKGDIPEGYSVSREKKERFSLILESASTNQTSMYLCASSLIPGANTEAFFGQGTRLTVV.

This clone has just one count. The chain uses TRBV6-6 and TRBJ1-2, with D possibly TRBD1 on 6 matching bases. Germline lookup yields CDR1 MNHNY and CDR2 SVGAGI (reference sequence). The V end lost 7 bases, the J end lost 8 bases, and 14 bases lay between the germline ends. The CDR3 runs to 12 residues. As DNA, the CDR3 is TGTGCCAGCACACTACACAGGGTAGGCTACACCTTC. Translating gives CASTLHRVGYTF.

The chain combines TRBV2 with TRBJ1-2, with TRBD1 as a possible D gene (6 bases). The CDR3 covers 18 residues. Germline V lookup: CDR1 SNHLY, CDR2 FYNNEI. V gave up 3 bases and J gave up 2 bases, with 22 bases separating them. CDR3 residues: CASSDVITVTGPNYGYTF. DNA of the CDR3: TGTGCCAGCAGTGACGTCATCACTGTTACAGGGCCGAACTATGGCTACACCTTC.

The sample holds a few counts of this clone. The chain couples TRBV19 to TRBJ2-3; D possibly corresponds to TRBD2 (6 bases). CDR1 and CDR2 (germline): LNHDA, SQIVND (reference sequence). Trimming stripped 1 base from V and 0 bases from J, with 11 bases between. CDR3 length: 16 amino acids. DNA for the CDR3: TGTGCCAGTAGTATAGTGGCGGGGACTAGCACAGATACGCAGTATTTT. This encodes CASSIVAGTSTDTQYF.

The chain joins TRBV6-1 to TRBJ1-2; D is possibly TRBD1 (5 bases). Trimming stripped 1 base from V and 0 bases from J, with 9 bases between. Germline V CDR1 and CDR2: MNHNS, SASEGT. This CDR3 is 15 amino acids long. The CDR3 bases are TGTGCCAGCAGTGAAGGTGCGGGGGCTAACTATGGCTACACCTTC. Its translation is CASSEGAGANYGYTF.

V is TRBV5-1 and J is TRBJ2-3; D might be TRBD1 (5 bases). V shed 4 bases and J shed 3 bases, with 9 bases lying between them. The CDR3 length is 13 residues. The germline gives CDR1 SGHRS, CDR2 YFSETQ. The CDR3 region has the DNA TGCGCCAGCAGCACAGGTAATACAGATACGCAGTATTTT. Translating it yields CASSTGNTDTQYF.

The chain is built from TRBV5-1 and TRBJ1-2; 7 positions agree with TRBD1. V lost 4 bases to trimming and J lost 8 bases; unmatched junction nucleotides: 5. In germline, CDR1 is SGHRS, CDR2 YFSETQ. The CDR3 contains 12 residues. The CDR3 reads CASSRDSRGYTF. The CDR3 bases are TGCGCCAGCAGCCGGGACAGTCGGGGCTACACCTTC.

V is TRBV5-8 and J is TRBJ1-2; TRBD1 matches at 10 bases. Germline CDR1 is SGHTS and CDR2 is YDEGEE. The CDR3 consists of 14 residues. V dropped 4 bases and J dropped 5; count of bases not matched to a gene: 5. CDR3 sequence: CASSVRDRGYGYTF. In DNA form, the CDR3 reads TGTGCCAGCAGCGTCCGGGACAGGGGTTATGGCTACACCTTC.

The chain couples TRBV15 to TRBJ2-5; maybe TRBD1 (6 bases). Germline V lookup: CDR1 LNHNV, CDR2 YYDKDF (reference sequence). Deletions cut 0 bases from V and 5 bases from J, with 25 bases between. The CDR3 contains 19 residues. As DNA, the CDR3 is TGTGCCACCAGCAGAGACGTCGGGGCAGGGGAGCTAAGCCGGGAGACCCAGTACTTC. Translating it yields CATSRDVGAGELSRETQYF. Based on the CDR3 plus reference TRBV15 and TRBJ2-5, the full variable domain is DAMVIQNPRYQVTQFGKPVTLSCSQTLNHNVMYWYQQKSSQAPKLLFHYYDKDFNNEADTPDNFQSRRPNTSFCFLDIRSPGLGDTAMYLCATSRDVGAGELSRETQYFGPGTRLLVL.

The V call is TRBV4-1, the J call TRBJ1-5; 8 bases match TRBD1. The CDR3 extends over 15 amino acids. V lost 2 bases to trimming and J lost 4 bases; unmatched junction nucleotides: 4. Germline V gives CDR1 MGHRA, CDR2 YSYEKL. DNA of the CDR3: TGCGCCAGCAGCCAATTGACAGGGGTGAATCAGCCCCAGCATTTT. Translation: CASSQLTGVNQPQHF.